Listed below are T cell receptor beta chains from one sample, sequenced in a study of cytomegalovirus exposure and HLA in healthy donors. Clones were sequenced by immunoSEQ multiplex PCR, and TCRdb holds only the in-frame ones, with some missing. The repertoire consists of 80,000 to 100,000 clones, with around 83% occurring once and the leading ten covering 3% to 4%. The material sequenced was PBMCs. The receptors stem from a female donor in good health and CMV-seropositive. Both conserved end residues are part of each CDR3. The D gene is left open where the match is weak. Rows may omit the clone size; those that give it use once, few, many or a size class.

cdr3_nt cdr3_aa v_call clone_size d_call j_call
TGTGCCAGCAGCTTAGGGACAGGGAATTACGAGCAGTACTTC CASSLGTGNYEQYF TRBV11-2 - TRBD1 TRBJ2-7
TGTGCCAGTAGTCCCCGGGACAGGGTCGACTATGGCTACACCTTC CASSPRDRVDYGYTF TRBV19 - TRBD1 TRBJ1-2
TGTGCCAGCAGCCCCGGGATCTCCTACGAGCAGTACTTC CASSPGISYEQYF TRBV5-4 - - TRBJ2-7
TGCGCCAGCAGCCGAGCCGGGATCATGCCCTCCTACGAGCAGTACTTC CASSRAGIMPSYEQYF TRBV4-1 - - TRBJ2-7
TGTGCCAGCCGGAGGTTTAACGCAGACAGGCTCGAGCAGTACTTC CASRRFNADRLEQYF TRBV6-5 - - TRBJ2-7
TGCGCCAGCAGCCGCGGGACAGGGGGCCGGACCGGGGAGCTGTTTTTT CASSRGTGGRTGELFF TRBV5-1 - TRBD1 TRBJ2-2
TGTGCCAGCAGCTTAGTCCCACCGAGCTCTGGAAACACCATATATTTT CASSLVPPSSGNTIYF TRBV7-3 - - TRBJ1-3
TGTGCCAGCAGCCAGACAGGGTACGAGCAGTACTTC CASSQTGYEQYF TRBV14 - TRBD1 TRBJ2-7
TGTGCCAGCAGGGACAGGGGCCCCGGGGAGCTGTTTTTT CASRDRGPGELFF TRBV27 - TRBD1 TRBJ2-2
TGTGCCAGCAGTGAAGCGGGGGGCGAGCAGTACTTC CASSEAGGEQYF TRBV6-1 once - TRBJ2-7
TGTGCCAGCAAAGTTAACCACAGGGACTATGGCTACCCCTTC CASKVNHRDYGYPF TRBV6-5 - - TRBJ1-2
TGTGCCAGCAGCTTGGAACCTAGCAAAGTCGAGCAGTTCTTC CASSLEPSKVEQFF TRBV5-4 - - TRBJ2-1
TGCGCCAGCGCTCAGACGGACAGGGGCGGAGAGACCCAGTACTTC CASAQTDRGGETQYF TRBV5-1 - TRBD1 TRBJ2-5
TGTGCCTGGAGTAGGGTGGGGACAGGGTACACCGGGGAGCTGTTTTTT CAWSRVGTGYTGELFF TRBV30 - TRBD1 TRBJ2-2
TGTGCCACCAGCAGAGAAACAGGGGGCACAGTCGGGTCCTACGAGCAGTACTTC CATSRETGGTVGSYEQYF TRBV15 - TRBD1 TRBJ2-7
TGTGCCAGCAGTGACTATCCGGACAGGGGGAATGGCTACACCTTC CASSDYPDRGNGYTF TRBV19 - TRBD1 TRBJ1-2